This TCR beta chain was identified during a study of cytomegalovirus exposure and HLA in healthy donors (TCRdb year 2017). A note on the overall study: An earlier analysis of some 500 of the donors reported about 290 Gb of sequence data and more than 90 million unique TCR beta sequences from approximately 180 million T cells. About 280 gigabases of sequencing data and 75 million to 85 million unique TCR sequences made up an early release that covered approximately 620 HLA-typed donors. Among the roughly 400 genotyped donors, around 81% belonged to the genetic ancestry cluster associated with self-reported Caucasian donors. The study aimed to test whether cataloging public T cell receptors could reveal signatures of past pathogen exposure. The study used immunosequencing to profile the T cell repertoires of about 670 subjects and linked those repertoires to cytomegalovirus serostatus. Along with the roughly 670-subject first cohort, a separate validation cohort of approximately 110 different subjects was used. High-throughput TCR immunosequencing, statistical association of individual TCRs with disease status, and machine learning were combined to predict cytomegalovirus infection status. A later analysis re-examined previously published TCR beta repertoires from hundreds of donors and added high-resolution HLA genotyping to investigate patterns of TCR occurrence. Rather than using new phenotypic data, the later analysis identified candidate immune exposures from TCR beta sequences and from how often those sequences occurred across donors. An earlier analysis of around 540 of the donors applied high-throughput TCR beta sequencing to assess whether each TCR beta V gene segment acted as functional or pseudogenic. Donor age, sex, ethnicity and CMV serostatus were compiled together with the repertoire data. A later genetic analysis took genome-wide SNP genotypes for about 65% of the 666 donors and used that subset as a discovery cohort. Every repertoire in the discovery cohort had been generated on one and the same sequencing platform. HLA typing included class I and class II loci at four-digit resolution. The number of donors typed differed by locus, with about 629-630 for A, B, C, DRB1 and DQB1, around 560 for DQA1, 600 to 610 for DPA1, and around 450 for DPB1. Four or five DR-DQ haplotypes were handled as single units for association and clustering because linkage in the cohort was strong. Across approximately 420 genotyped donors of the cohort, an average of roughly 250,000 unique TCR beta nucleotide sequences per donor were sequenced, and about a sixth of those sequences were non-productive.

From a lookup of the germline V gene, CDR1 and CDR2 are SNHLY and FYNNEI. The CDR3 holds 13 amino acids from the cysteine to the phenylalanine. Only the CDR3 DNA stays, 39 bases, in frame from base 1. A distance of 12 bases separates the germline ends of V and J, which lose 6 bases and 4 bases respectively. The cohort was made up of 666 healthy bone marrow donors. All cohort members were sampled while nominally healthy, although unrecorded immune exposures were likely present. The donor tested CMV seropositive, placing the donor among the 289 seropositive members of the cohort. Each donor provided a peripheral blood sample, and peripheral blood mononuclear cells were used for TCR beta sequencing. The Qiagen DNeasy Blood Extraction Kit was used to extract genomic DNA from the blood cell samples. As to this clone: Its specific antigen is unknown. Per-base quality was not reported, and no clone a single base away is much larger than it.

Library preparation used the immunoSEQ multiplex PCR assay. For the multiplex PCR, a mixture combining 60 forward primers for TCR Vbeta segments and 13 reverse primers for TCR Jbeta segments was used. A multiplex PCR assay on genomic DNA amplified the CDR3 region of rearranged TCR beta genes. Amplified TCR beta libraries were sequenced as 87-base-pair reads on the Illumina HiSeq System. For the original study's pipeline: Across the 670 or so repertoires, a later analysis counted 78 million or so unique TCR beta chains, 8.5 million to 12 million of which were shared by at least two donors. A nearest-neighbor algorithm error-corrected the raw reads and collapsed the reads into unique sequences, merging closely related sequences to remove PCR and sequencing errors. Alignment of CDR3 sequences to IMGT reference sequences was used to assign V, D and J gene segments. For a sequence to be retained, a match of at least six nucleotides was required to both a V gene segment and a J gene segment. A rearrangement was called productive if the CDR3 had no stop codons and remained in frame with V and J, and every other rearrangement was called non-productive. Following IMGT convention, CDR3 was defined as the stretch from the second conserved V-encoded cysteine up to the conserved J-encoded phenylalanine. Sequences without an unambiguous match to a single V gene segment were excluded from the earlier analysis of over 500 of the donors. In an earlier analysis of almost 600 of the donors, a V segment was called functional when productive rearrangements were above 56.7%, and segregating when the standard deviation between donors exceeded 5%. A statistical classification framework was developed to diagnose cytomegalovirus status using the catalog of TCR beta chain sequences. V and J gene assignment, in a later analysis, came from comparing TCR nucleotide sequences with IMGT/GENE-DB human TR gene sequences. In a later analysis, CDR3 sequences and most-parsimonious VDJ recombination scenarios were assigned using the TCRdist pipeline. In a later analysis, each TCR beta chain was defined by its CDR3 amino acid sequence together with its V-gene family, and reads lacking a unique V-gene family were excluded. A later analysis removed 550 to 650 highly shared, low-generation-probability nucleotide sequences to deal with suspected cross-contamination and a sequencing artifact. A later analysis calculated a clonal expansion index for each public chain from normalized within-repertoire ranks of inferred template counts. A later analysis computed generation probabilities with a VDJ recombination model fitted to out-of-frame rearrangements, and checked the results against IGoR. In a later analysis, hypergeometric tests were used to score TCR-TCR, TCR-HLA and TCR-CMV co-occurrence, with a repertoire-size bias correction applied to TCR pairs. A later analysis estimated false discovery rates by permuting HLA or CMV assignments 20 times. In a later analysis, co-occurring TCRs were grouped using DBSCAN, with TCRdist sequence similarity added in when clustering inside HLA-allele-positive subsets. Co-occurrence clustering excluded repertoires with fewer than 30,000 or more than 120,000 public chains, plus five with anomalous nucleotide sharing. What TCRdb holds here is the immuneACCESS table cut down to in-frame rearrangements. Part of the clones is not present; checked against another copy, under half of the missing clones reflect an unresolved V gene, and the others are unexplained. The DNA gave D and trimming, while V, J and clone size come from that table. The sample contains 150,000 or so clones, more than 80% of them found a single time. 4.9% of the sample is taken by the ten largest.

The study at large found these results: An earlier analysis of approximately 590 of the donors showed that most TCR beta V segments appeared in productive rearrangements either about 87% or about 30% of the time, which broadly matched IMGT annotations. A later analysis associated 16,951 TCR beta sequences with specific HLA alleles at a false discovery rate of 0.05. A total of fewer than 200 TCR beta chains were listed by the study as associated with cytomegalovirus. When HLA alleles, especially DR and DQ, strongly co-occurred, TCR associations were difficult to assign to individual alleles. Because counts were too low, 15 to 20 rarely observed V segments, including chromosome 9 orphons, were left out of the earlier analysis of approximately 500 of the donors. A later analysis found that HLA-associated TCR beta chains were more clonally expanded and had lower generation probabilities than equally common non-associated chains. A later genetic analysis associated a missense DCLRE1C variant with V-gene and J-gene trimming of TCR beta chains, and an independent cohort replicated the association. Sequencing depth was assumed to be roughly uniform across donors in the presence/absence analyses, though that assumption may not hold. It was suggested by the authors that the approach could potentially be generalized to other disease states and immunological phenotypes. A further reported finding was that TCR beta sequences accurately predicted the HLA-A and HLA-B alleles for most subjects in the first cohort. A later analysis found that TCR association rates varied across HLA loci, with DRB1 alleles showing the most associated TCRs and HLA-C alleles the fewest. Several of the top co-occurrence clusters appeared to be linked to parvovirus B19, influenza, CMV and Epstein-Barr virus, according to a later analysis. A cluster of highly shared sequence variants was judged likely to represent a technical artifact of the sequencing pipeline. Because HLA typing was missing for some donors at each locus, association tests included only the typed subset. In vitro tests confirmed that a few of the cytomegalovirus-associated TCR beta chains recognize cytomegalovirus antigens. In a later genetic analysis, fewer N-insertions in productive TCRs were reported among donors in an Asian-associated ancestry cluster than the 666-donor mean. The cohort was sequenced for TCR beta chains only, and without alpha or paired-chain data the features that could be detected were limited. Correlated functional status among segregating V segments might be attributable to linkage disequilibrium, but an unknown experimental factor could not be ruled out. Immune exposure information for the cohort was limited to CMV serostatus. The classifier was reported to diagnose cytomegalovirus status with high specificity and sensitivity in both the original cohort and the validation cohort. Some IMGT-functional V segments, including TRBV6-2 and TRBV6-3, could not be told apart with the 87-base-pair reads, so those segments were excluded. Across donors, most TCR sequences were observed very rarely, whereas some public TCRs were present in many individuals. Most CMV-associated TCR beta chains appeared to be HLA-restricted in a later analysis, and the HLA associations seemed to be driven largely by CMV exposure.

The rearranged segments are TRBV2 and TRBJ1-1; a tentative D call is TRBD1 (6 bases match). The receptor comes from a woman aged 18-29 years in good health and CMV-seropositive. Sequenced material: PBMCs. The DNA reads TGTGCCAGCAGAGATCAGGGGCGCACTGAAGCTTTCTTT. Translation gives CASRDQGRTEAFF. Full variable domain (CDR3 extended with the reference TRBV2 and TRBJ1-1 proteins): EPEVTQTPSHQVTQMGQEVILRCVPISNHLYFYWYRQILGQKVEFLVSFYNNEISEKSEIFDDQFSVERPDGSNFTLKIRSTKLEDSAMYFCASRDQGRTEAFFGQGTRLTVV.